This entry lists 27 T cell receptor beta chains sequenced from one sample in a study of naive and memory T cell subsets. Study-level results: Naive repertoires, especially CD8, held a few larger clonotypes, possibly memory cells re-expressing CD45RA.

Two oligonucleotides, mixed equimolar, formed the beta constant-region primer covering TRBC1 and TRBC2. Ligated cDNA was amplified by four rounds of PCR with nested alpha and beta constant-region primers and SP2. TCRdb redid the calling of the UMI-ligation and nested PCR reads with MiXCR, one entry per CDR3 protein. This repertoire shows roughly 99,000 distinct CDR3 sequences, about 11% found once; its top ten account for more than 0.11%. Their antigens remain unidentified. The sample was naive CD4+ T cells from blood. These receptor sequences come from a human donor in good health.

This clonotype was seen ten or more times. V and J are TRBV2 and TRBJ2-4; 9 positions match TRBD2. The CDR3 is 16 amino acids. J was trimmed by 0 bases and V by 6 bases; bases with no gene match: 6. Germline CDR1 is SNHLY and CDR2 is FYNNEI. CDR3 nucleotides: TGTGCCAGCAGACTCAGCGGGGGGATAGCCAAAAACATTCAGTACTTC. The encoded protein is CASRLSGGIAKNIQYF.

Concerning this clonotype itself: Mismatch with germline at one junction end may stem from a read error. V and J are TRBV20-1 and TRBJ2-7, with 11 bases lining up with TRBD1. The CDR3 spans 8 residues. Germline V lookup: CDR1 DFQATT, CDR2 SNEGSKA (reference sequence). The CDR3 sequence: CSVGQGDF. For the CDR3, the DNA is TGCAGTGTGGGACAGGGGGACTTC.

For the CDR3, the DNA is TGTGCCAGCAGCCCCGGGACTACCGCCTCCAATGAGCAGTTCTTC. Protein sequence: CASSPGTTASNEQFF. The chain combines TRBV7-3 with TRBJ2-1; TRBD2 aligns across 7 bases. Germline V lookup: CDR1 SGHTA, CDR2 FQGTGA. The CDR3 length is 15 residues. The ends lost 5 bases at V and 6 bases at J; junction bases unmatched: 10.

The chain recombines TRBV6-2 or TRBV6-3 with TRBJ2-3, with D tentatively TRBD1 (7 bases). With 7 bases removed from V and 6 bases from J, the gap between germline ends came to 17 bases. The CDR3 is 14 amino acids. Germline V gives CDR1 MNHEY, CDR2 SVGEGT. The CDR3 DNA reads as TGTGCCAGCACCCTTCAGGGGGGCGCGGATACGCAGTATTTT. This sequence encodes CASTLQGGADTQYF.

The chain uses TRBV7-2 and TRBJ1-1; the match to TRBD1 covers 9 bases. Germline CDR1 SGHTA, CDR2 FQGNSA. The CDR3 is made up of 14 amino acids. V lost 5 bases, J lost 3 bases, and 4 bases stayed unmatched. The chain's CDR3 is CASSQGQGHTEAFF. The CDR3 DNA reads as TGTGCCAGCAGCCAAGGACAGGGGCACACTGAAGCTTTCTTT.

The chain recombines TRBV20-1 with TRBJ2-1; D ambiguous. Trimming pared 6 bases from V and 1 base from J, leaving 19 bases between. Germline V CDR1 and CDR2: DFQATT, SNEGSKA (reference sequence). The CDR3 is made up of 16 amino acids. CDR3 in amino acids: CSANTRVSPSYNEQFF. The CDR3 DNA reads as TGCAGTGCAAACACAAGGGTTAGCCCTTCCTACAATGAGCAGTTCTTC.

This sequence joins TRBV19 and TRBJ2-1, with TRBD1 matching 7 bases. The length of the CDR3 is 16 residues. V lost 5 bases, J lost 6 bases, and 13 bases stayed unmatched. Germline V lookup: CDR1 LNHDA, CDR2 SQIVND (reference sequence). The CDR3 loop is CASSRLQGSTGNEQFF. The DNA for the CDR3 is TGTGCCAGTAGTCGTTTACAGGGGTCGACGGGCAATGAGCAGTTCTTC.

This clonotype was counted ten times or more. In DNA form, the CDR3 reads TGTGCCAGCAGTTTATCAGGAAAAGCTTTCTTT. Translating it yields CASSLSGKAFF. The V and J genes are TRBV12-3 or TRBV12-4 and TRBJ1-1; D gene unclear. The V and J ends lost 2 bases and 9 bases respectively, with 7 bases between them. The CDR3 runs 11 residues.

The chain combines TRBV20-1 with TRBJ2-2, with D perhaps assigned TRBD1 or TRBD2 (5 bases each). V lost 3 bases, J lost 4 bases, and 9 bases lay in between. The CDR3 has 13 amino acids. Germline loops: CDR1 DFQATT, CDR2 SNEGSKA (reference sequence). The CDR3 DNA sequence: TGCAGTGCTAGGTGGGGGAGCACCGGGGAGCTGTTTTTT. Its translation: CSARWGSTGELFF.

This clonotype was recorded many times. The rearrangement uses TRBV20-1 and TRBJ2-1; 8 nucleotides agree with TRBD1. Per the germline V gene, CDR1 is DFQATT and CDR2 is SNEGSKA (reference sequence). This CDR3 contains 14 residues. The V segment lost 3 bases and the J segment 7 bases; nucleotides outside the gene matches: 8. The DNA of the CDR3 is TGCAGTGCTAGGGGACAGGTGGGAAGGAATGAGCAGTTCTTC. This translates into CSARGQVGRNEQFF.

The CDR3 loop reads CAWSRPNQPQHF. CDR3 bases: TGTGCCTGGAGTCGTCCAAATCAGCCCCAGCATTTT. This chain uses TRBV30 with TRBJ1-5, with D unresolved. This CDR3 has 12 amino acids. Trimming left V 2 bases short and J 4 bases short, with 6 bases between. CDR1 and CDR2 from the germline V gene are GTSNPN and SVGIG (reference sequence).

The chain couples TRBV7-2 to TRBJ1-1; perhaps TRBD1 as D (5 bases). The ends were cut back, 5 bases at V and 4 bases at J, with 17 bases in the middle. Germline V gives CDR1 SGHTA, CDR2 FQGNSA. The CDR3 covers 15 residues. CDR3: CASSRPPGVGTEAFF. Here the CDR3 DNA reads TGTGCCAGCAGCCGCCCCCCGGGGGTGGGCACTGAAGCTTTCTTT. The full variable domain, rest sourced from reference TRBV7-2 and TRBJ1-1, is GAGVSQSPSNKVTEKGKDVELRCDPISGHTALYWYRQSLGQGLEFLIYFQGNSAPDKSGLPSDRFSAERTGGSVSTLTIQRTQQEDSAVYLCASSRPPGVGTEAFFGQGTRLTVV.

This clonotype was seen only a few times. The V call is TRBV20-1, the J call TRBJ2-4; TRBD1 might be the D (6 bases). This CDR3 region has 14 residues. Germline-derived CDR1 and CDR2 are DFQATT and SNEGSKA (reference sequence). The germline V and J ends were trimmed by 0 bases and 4 bases, with 10 bases remaining between them. The CDR3 nucleotides are TGCAGTGCTAGAGATCAAGGGGGAAAAAACATTCAGTACTTC. It codes for CSARDQGGKNIQYF.

This clonotype came up many times. The chain has TRBV20-1 and TRBJ2-3, with D perhaps given as TRBD1 or TRBD2 (5 bases each). V dropped 3 bases and J dropped 9 bases, with 13 bases sitting between them. The CDR3 totals 12 residues. In germline, CDR1 is DFQATT, CDR2 SNEGSKA (reference sequence). CDR3 nucleotides: TGCAGTGCTAGGCCGACTCGGGACACGCAGTATTTT. Translating gives CSARPTRDTQYF.

This clonotype was detected many times. CDR3 in DNA: TGTGCCAGCACCAAACCGGGACAGACTTTAGCCAAAAACATTCAGTACTTC. This codes for CASTKPGQTLAKNIQYF. The chain combines TRBV12-3 or TRBV12-4 with TRBJ2-4; 7 nucleotides align to TRBD1. Trimming took 7 bases from V and 0 from J; bases not matched to a gene: 12. The CDR3 extends over 17 amino acids.

In this sample, this clonotype turned up a few times. The chain links TRBV6-2 or TRBV6-3 to TRBJ2-7, with D hard to call. The CDR3 totals 12 residues. The V and J ends lost 2 bases and 4 bases respectively, with 6 bases between them. Germline CDR1 MNHEY, CDR2 SVGEGT. CDR3 residues: CASSYDRYEQYF. CDR3 in DNA: TGTGCCAGCAGTTACGACCGGTACGAGCAGTACTTC.

Of note for this clonotype: This may be a read error: a much more frequent sequence differs by one nucleotide. The chain is built from TRBV9 and TRBJ2-3; D is possibly TRBD1 (5 bases). There are 13 residues in the CDR3. Per germline, CDR1 SGDLS and CDR2 YYNGEE. Here the CDR3 DNA reads TGTGCCAGCGGCGTATCAGGGTTAGATACGCAGTATTTT. Amino acids: CASGVSGLDTQYF.

This clonotype came up a few times. The chain joins TRBV2 to TRBJ2-3; D tentatively reads TRBD1 or TRBD2 (5 bases each). This CDR3 region has 15 residues. The ends were cut back, 7 bases at V and 3 bases at J, with 17 bases in the middle. Germline CDR1 reads SNHLY; CDR2 reads FYNNEI. CDR3 loop: CASNHGTLVTDTQYF. The CDR3 nucleotides read TGTGCCAGCAACCACGGGACCCTGGTAACAGATACGCAGTATTTT.

The chain combines TRBV20-1 with TRBJ1-5; D is unclear. Germline lookup yields CDR1 DFQATT and CDR2 SNEGSKA (reference sequence). The CDR3 extends over 16 amino acids. The V gene lost 3 bases and the J gene lost 7 bases, with 22 bases spanning the gap. Written as DNA, the CDR3 is TGCAGTGCTAGTTCCCTGTTGCGCTTTGGCGAGCAGCCCCAGCATTTT. Its translation is CSASSLLRFGEQPQHF.

The table lists this clonotype with a few counts. The chain links TRBV7-3 to TRBJ1-1; D is uncertain. The CDR3 has 15 amino acids. Per germline, CDR1 SGHTA and CDR2 FQGTGA. The V gene lost 5 bases and the J gene lost 1 base, with 14 bases spanning the gap. The CDR3 reads CASSPYLLQNTEAFF. DNA for the CDR3: TGTGCCAGCAGCCCCTACCTTTTACAGAACACTGAAGCTTTCTTT.

The table lists this clonotype with a few counts. V usage is TRBV7-8 and J usage is TRBJ2-3; 8 positions agree with TRBD1. Germline trimming cut 4 bases from V and 4 bases from J; bases unmatched to any gene: 4. The CDR3 sequence is 14 residues long. Germline V gives CDR1 SGHVS, CDR2 FQNEAQ. CDR3 DNA: TGTGCCAGCAGCTGGGGGACAGGTCCAGATACGCAGTATTTT. This sequence encodes CASSWGTGPDTQYF.

This clonotype was counted between two and nine times. This chain links TRBV28 with TRBJ1-3; 8 positions agree with TRBD1. Per the germline V gene, CDR1 is MDHEN and CDR2 is SYDVKM. The CDR3 contains 13 residues. J lost 4 bases, V lost 8 bases, and 4 bases had no gene match. The CDR3 spells CASRTGGGNTIYF. The DNA for the CDR3 is TGTGCCAGCCGAACAGGGGGAGGAAACACCATATATTTT.

V usage is TRBV4-1 and J usage is TRBJ2-1; 9 nucleotides line up with TRBD2. CDR1 MGHRA and CDR2 YSYEKL come from the germline V gene. The CDR3 totals 16 residues. Unmatched junction bases numbered 12, after V lost 3 bases and J lost 9 bases. For the CDR3, the DNA is TGCGCCAGCAGCCAGACATTTGAGGCGGGAGGGGGTGAGCAGTTCTTC. Amino acids: CASSQTFEAGGGEQFF.

The chain uses TRBV4-3 and TRBJ2-7; D is possibly TRBD1 (6 bases). The V end was cut by 1 base, the J end by 2 bases, with 6 bases between. Germline V gene sequence: CDR1 LGHNA, CDR2 YSLEER. The CDR3 has 13 amino acids. CDR3 loop: CASSQAGAYEQYF. In nucleotides, the CDR3 is TGCGCCAGCAGCCAAGCAGGGGCCTACGAGCAGTACTTC.

This clonotype was detected only a few times. This chain joins TRBV7-9 and TRBJ1-4; D is unresolved. CDR1 SEHNR and CDR2 FQNEAQ come from the germline V gene (reference sequence). V was pared by 5 bases and J by 4 bases, with 11 bases between. The CDR3 length is 14 residues. CDR3 in DNA: TGTGCCAGCAGCCCTCCTGTGCTTAATGAAAAACTGTTTTTT. It encodes CASSPPVLNEKLFF.

This clonotype was counted only a few times. This sequence joins TRBV19 and TRBJ2-5; 7 bases are shared with TRBD1. CDR3 length: 16 residues. V shed 5 bases, J shed 2 bases, and the junction held 11 bases outside the gene matches. CDR1 is LNHDA and CDR2 is SQIVND in the germline V gene (reference sequence). The CDR3, as DNA: TGTGCCAGTAGTTACAGAGGGGGCGCCGTGCAAGAGACCCAGTACTTC. It specifies CASSYRGGAVQETQYF.

This clonotype was seen more than once but under ten times. This chain connects TRBV18 to TRBJ2-3; D tentatively fits TRBD1 or TRBD2 (5 bases each). V lost 4 bases and J 0 bases, leaving 20 bases between the germline ends. This CDR3 has 18 amino acids. Per the germline V gene, CDR1 is KGHSH and CDR2 is LQKENI. The CDR3 coding sequence is TGTGCCAGCTCACGGAGTGAGAAGGCTCGGGGCAGCACAGATACGCAGTATTTT. Amino acid sequence: CASSRSEKARGSTDTQYF.